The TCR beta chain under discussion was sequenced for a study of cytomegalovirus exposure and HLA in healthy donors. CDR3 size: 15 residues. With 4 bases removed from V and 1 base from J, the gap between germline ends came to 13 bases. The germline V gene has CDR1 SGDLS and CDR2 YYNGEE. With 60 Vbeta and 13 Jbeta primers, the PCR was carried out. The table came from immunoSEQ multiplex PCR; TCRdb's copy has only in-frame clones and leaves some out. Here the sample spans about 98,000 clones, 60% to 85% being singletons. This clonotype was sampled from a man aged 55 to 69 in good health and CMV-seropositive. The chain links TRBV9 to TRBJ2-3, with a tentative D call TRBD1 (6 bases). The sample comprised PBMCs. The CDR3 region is CASSPSGGRTDTQYF. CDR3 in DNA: TGTGCCAGCAGCCCCTCTGGGGGCCGCACAGATACGCAGTATTTT.